This T cell receptor beta chain derives from a study of cytomegalovirus exposure and HLA in healthy donors. Findings and caveats of the study: Reported results showed that the classifier diagnosed cytomegalovirus status with high specificity and sensitivity.

The CDR3 loop spans 16 amino acids. Germline assignment: CDR1 MGHRA and CDR2 YSYEKL. V shed 6 bases and J 3 bases; nucleotides not matched to a gene: 13. Clones were read by immunoSEQ multiplex PCR, and TCRdb kept only the in-frame ones, dropping some. The profile shows about 180,000 clones, roughly 85% of them singletons. On this clone itself: What it binds is unknown.

The sequence was collected from a man aged 18 to 30 in good health and CMV-seropositive. The chain carries TRBV4-1 and TRBJ2-7; 8 bases agree with TRBD2. The specimen was PBMCs. The CDR3 loop reads CASSRAGTSAYYEQYF. The CDR3 nucleotides are TGCGCCAGCAGTCGAGCCGGGACTAGTGCATACTACGAGCAGTACTTC.